The rows below give T cell receptor beta chains drawn from one sample of a study of control samples from healthy donors and cancer patients. The method was immunoSEQ multiplex PCR; TCRdb's version includes in-frame clones alone and lacks a portion of them. The data show approximately 40,000 clones, roughly nine tenths seen once. Sample: blood. The receptors were sampled from a woman aged 45-59 years in good health. CDR3s include the opening cysteine and the closing phenylalanine or tryptophan. Fields, in order: D gene, clone size, V gene, J gene, CDR3 protein, CDR3 DNA. A D gene is named only where the DNA matches it firmly. For some rows the clone size is stated as once, few or many, or as a class when expanded; others skip it.

TRBD1	NA	TRBV9	TRBJ1-3	CASSVGQGSGNTIYF	TGTGCCAGCAGCGTAGGACAGGGCTCTGGAAACACCATATATTTT
NA	NA	TRBV9	TRBJ1-2	CASSVAGGDGYGYTF	TGTGCCAGCAGCGTAGCTGGGGGCGACGGCTATGGCTACACCTTC
NA	NA	TRBV6-6	TRBJ1-1	CASTLSLDGMNTEAFF	TGTGCCAGCACACTCTCTCTTGACGGGATGAACACTGAAGCTTTCTTT
TRBD2	NA	TRBV11-2	TRBJ2-2	CASSFLAGGTGELFF	TGTGCCAGCAGCTTTTTAGCGGGGGGCACCGGGGAGCTGTTTTTT
NA	NA	TRBV5-1	TRBJ2-7	CASSLNRPLEQYF	TGCGCCAGCAGCTTAAACAGACCCCTCGAGCAGTACTTC
TRBD2	NA	TRBV7-2	TRBJ2-1	CASSLGAGGYNEQFF	TGTGCCAGCAGCTTAGGAGCGGGGGGTTACAATGAGCAGTTCTTC
TRBD1	NA	TRBV7-2	TRBJ2-2	CASSRGQTNTGELFF	TGTGCCAGCAGCCGGGGACAGACGAACACCGGGGAGCTGTTTTTT
NA	NA	TRBV5-1	TRBJ1-1	CASSSDMNTEAFF	TGCGCCAGCAGCTCAGATATGAACACTGAAGCTTTCTTT
NA	NA	TRBV10-1	TRBJ1-3	CASMDFSGNTIYF	TGCGCCAGCATGGACTTCTCCGGAAACACCATATATTTT
TRBD1	NA	TRBV5-8	TRBJ2-6	CASSIQGAGANVLTF	TGTGCCAGCAGCATCCAGGGGGCAGGGGCCAACGTCCTGACTTTC
NA	NA	TRBV7-2	TRBJ1-4	CASTGGVGEEKLFF	TGTGCCAGCACCGGGGGGGTAGGAGAAGAAAAACTGTTTTTT
TRBD2	NA	TRBV28	TRBJ2-1	CASSAPWGGINEQFF	TGTGCCAGCAGTGCCCCCTGGGGGGGGATCAATGAGCAGTTCTTC
NA	once	TRBV19	TRBJ2-1	CASSIGWGDNEQFF	TGTGCCAGTAGTATTGGGTGGGGGGACAATGAGCAGTTCTTC
TRBD2	NA	TRBV11-3	TRBJ2-1	CASSLERAGVYNEQFF	TGTGCCAGCAGCTTAGAAAGAGCGGGGGTATACAATGAGCAGTTCTTC
NA	NA	TRBV6-5	TRBJ2-7	CASSYTGSGYEQYF	TGTGCCAGCAGTTACACTGGTTCGGGGTACGAGCAGTACTTC
NA	once	TRBV28	TRBJ1-5	CASSLPAGRQAQHF	TGTGCCAGCAGTTTACCGGCAGGGAGGCAGGCCCAACATTTT
NA	NA	TRBV7-3	TRBJ2-3	CASSPLRGTDTQYF	TGTGCCAGCAGCCCACTCCGGGGGACAGATACGCAGTATTTT
NA	NA	TRBV9	TRBJ1-1	CASSLFAGNTEAFF	TGTGCCAGCAGCCTTTTCGCGGGGAACACTGAAGCTTTCTTT
NA	NA	TRBV6-5	TRBJ2-2	CASSSRRGGELFF	TGTGCCAGCAGTTCCAGGAGGGGCGGGGAGCTGTTTTTT
NA	NA	TRBV4-1	TRBJ1-3	CASSQEFGGLKGNTIYF	TGCGCCAGCAGCCAAGAATTCGGGGGGCTGAAGGGAAACACCATATATTTT
TRBD1	once	TRBV2	TRBJ1-2	CASREGQGNVYGYTF	TGTGCCAGCCGCGAGGGACAGGGAAATGTCTATGGCTACACCTTC
NA	NA	TRBV3-1/TRBV3-2	TRBJ1-1	CASSYGWGRESEAFF	TGTGCCAGCAGCTACGGATGGGGCAGGGAGTCGGAAGCTTTCTTT
NA	NA	TRBV18	TRBJ1-2	CASSAGTTGYTF	TGTGCCAGCTCCGCCGGGACAACTGGCTACACCTTC
NA	NA	TRBV5-5	TRBJ1-1	CASSRDRRNTEAFF	TGTGCCAGCAGCAGAGACAGGAGGAACACTGAAGCTTTCTTT
NA	NA	TRBV7-6	TRBJ1-5	CASSFYVDGNQPQHF	TGTGCCAGCAGCTTTTACGTGGACGGCAATCAGCCCCAGCATTTT
TRBD2	NA	TRBV6-5	TRBJ2-1	CASSYRPLAGGYEQFF	TGTGCCAGCAGTTATCGCCCTCTAGCGGGGGGGTATGAGCAGTTCTTC
NA	NA	TRBV3-1/TRBV3-2	TRBJ1-4	CASSHTLIGQLYEKLFF	TGTGCCAGCAGCCACACTCTTATTGGACAGTTATATGAAAAACTGTTTTTT
TRBD2	NA	TRBV6-4	TRBJ2-3	CASSEGGGATDTQYF	TGTGCCAGCAGTGAAGGCGGGGGGGCGACAGATACGCAGTATTTT
NA	NA	TRBV6-6	TRBJ1-5	CASSDPGAPQPQHF	TGTGCCAGCAGCGATCCCGGGGCCCCCCAGCCCCAGCATTTT
NA	NA	TRBV28	TRBJ1-3	CASSLPGSGNTIYF	TGTGCCAGCAGTTTACCGGGCTCTGGAAACACCATATATTTT
NA	NA	TRBV19	TRBJ2-3	CASSIDPGNTQYF	TGTGCCAGTAGTATAGATCCGGGGAATACGCAGTATTTT
NA	NA	TRBV5-1	TRBJ2-7	CASSLNYEQYF	TGCGCCAGCAGCCTCAATTACGAGCAGTACTTC
NA	NA	TRBV9	TRBJ2-2	CASSVGVPGELFF	TGTGCCAGCAGCGTAGGGGTACCCGGGGAGCTGTTTTTT
NA	NA	TRBV12-3/TRBV12-4	TRBJ1-1	CASSLEDTEAFF	TGTGCCAGCAGTTTGGAGGACACTGAAGCTTTCTTT
TRBD1	NA	TRBV10-3	TRBJ1-1	CALRDSREGEAFF	TGTGCCCTCCGGGACAGCCGAGAGGGGGAAGCTTTCTTT
NA	NA	TRBV14	TRBJ1-6	CASSLGGTPSNSPLHF	TGTGCCAGCAGCCTCGGCGGGACCCCCTCTAATTCACCCCTCCACTTT
NA	NA	TRBV2	TRBJ1-6	CASSGGGGSPLHF	TGTGCCAGCAGTGGCGGAGGGGGTTCACCCCTCCACTTT
NA	NA	TRBV5-8	TRBJ2-7	CASSLVGGRQYEQYF	TGTGCCAGCAGCTTGGTGGGGGGGCGTCAGTACGAGCAGTACTTC
TRBD1	NA	TRBV14	TRBJ2-2	CASSDRDRVNTGELFF	TGTGCCAGCAGCGACCGGGACAGGGTGAACACCGGGGAGCTGTTTTTT